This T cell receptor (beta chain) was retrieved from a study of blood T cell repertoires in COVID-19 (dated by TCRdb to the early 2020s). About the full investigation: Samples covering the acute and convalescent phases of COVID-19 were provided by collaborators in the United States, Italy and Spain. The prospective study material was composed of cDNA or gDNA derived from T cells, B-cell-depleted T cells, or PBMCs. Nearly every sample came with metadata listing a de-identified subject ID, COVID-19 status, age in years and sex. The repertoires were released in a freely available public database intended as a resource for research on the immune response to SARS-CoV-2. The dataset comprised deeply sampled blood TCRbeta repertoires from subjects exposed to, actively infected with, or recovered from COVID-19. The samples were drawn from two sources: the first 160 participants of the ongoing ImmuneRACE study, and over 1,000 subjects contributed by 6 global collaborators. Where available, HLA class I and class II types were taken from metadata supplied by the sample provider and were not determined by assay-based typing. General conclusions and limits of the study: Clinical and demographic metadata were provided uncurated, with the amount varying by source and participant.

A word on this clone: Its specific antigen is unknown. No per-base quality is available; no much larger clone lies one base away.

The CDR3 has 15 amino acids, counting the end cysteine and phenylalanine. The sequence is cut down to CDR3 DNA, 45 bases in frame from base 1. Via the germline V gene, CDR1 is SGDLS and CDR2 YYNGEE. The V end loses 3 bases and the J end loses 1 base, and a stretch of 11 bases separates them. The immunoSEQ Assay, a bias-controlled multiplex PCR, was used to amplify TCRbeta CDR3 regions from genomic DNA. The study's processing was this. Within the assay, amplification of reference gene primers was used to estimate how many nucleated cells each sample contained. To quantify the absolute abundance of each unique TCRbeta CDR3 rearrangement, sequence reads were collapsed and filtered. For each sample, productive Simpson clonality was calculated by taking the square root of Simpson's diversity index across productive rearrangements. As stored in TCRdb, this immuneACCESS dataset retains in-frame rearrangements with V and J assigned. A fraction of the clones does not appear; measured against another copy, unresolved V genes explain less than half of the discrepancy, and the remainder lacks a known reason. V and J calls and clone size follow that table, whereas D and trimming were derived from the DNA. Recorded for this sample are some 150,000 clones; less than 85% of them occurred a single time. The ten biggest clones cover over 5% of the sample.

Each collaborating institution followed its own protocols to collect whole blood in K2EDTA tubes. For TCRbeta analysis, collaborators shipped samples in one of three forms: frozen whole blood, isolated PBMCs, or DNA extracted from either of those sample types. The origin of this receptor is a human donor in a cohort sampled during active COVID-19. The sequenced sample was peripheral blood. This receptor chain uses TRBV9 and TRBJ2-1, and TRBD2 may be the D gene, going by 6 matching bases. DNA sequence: TGTGCCAGCAGCGGGGGACTCGTTTCCTACAATGAGCAGTTCTTC. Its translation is CASSGGLVSYNEQFF.